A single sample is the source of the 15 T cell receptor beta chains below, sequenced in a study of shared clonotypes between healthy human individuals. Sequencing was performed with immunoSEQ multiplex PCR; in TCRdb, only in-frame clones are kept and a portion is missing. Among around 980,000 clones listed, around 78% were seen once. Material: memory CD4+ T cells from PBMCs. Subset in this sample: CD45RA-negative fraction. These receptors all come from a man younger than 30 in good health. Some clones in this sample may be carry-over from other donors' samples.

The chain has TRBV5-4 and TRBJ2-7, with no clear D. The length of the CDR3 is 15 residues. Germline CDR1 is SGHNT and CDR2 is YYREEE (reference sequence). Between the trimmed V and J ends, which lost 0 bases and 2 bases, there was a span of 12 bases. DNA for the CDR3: TGTGCCAGCAGCTTGGTGGCAGGATCAGCCTACGAGCAGTACTTC. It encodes CASSLVAGSAYEQYF.

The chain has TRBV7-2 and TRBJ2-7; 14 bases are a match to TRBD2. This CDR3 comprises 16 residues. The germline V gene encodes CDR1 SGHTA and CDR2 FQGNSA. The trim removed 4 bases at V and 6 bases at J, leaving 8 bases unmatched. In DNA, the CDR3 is TGTGCCAGCAGCTCCCGACTAGCGGGAGGGCGGGGCGAGCAGTACTTC. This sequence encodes CASSSRLAGGRGEQYF.

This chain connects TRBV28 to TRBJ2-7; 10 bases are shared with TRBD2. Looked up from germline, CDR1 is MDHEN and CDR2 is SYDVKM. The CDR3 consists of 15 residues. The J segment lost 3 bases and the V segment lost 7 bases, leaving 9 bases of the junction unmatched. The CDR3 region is CASTRSGRASYEQYF. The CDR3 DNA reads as TGTGCCAGCACGAGGAGCGGGAGGGCTAGCTACGAGCAGTACTTC.

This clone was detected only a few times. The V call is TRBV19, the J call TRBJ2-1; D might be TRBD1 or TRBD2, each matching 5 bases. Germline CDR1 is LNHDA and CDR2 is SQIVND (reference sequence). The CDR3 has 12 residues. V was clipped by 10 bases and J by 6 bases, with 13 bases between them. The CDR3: CANSGTINEQFF. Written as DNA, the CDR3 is TGTGCCAACTCCGGGACCATCAATGAGCAGTTCTTC. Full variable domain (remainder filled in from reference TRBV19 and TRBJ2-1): DGGITQSPKYLFRKEGQNVTLSCEQNLNHDAMYWYRQDPGQGLRLIYYSQIVNDFQKGDIAEGYSVSREKKESFPLTVTSAQKNPTAFYLCANSGTINEQFFGPGTRLTVL.

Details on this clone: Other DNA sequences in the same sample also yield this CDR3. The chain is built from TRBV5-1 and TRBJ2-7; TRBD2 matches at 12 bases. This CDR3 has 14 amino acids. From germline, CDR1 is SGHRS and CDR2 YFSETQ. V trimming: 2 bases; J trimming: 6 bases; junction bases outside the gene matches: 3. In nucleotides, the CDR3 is TGCGCCAGCAGCTTAGTACTAGCGGGAGGCGAGCAGTACTTC. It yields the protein CASSLVLAGGEQYF.

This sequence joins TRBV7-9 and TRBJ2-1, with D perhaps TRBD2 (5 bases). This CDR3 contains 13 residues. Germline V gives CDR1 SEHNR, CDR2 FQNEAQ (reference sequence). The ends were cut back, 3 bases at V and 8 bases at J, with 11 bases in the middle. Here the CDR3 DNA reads TGTGCCAGCAGCTTGGCCGCCGGGGATGAGCAGTTCTTC. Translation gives CASSLAAGDEQFF. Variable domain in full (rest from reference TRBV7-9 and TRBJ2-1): DTGVSQNPRHKITKRGQNVTFRCDPISEHNRLYWYRQTLGQGPEFLTYFQNEAQLEKSRLLSDRFSAERPKGSFSTLEIQRTEQGDSAMYLCASSLAAGDEQFFGPGTRLTVL.

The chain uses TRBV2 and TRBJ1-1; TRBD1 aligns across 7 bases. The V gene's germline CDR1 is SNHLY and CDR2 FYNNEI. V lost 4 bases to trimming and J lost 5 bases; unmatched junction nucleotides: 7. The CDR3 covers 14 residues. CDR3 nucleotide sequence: TGTGCCAGCAGTGGCCGACAGGGAGGGACTGAAGCTTTCTTT. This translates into CASSGRQGGTEAFF.

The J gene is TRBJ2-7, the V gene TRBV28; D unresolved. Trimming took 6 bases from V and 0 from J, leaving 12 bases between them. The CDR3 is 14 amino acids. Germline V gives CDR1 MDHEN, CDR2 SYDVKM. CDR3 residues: CASRSGLSSYEQYF. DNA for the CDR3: TGTGCCAGCAGGTCCGGGCTGAGCTCCTACGAGCAGTACTTC.

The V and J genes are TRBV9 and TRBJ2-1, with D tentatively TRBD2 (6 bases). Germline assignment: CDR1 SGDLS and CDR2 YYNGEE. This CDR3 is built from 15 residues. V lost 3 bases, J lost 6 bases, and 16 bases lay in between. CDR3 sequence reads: CASSANYGSSNEQFF. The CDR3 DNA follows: TGTGCCAGCAGCGCTAACTACGGGAGTAGCAATGAGCAGTTCTTC.

CDR3 protein: CASSVLASGNEQFF. In DNA, the CDR3 is TGTGCCAGCAGCGTATTGGCTAGCGGCAATGAGCAGTTCTTC. The chain is built from TRBV9 and TRBJ2-1; 7 nucleotides align to TRBD2. The germline CDR1 and CDR2 sequences are SGDLS and YYNGEE. This CDR3 is 14 amino acids long. V shed 1 base and J 6 bases; nucleotides not matched to a gene: 4.

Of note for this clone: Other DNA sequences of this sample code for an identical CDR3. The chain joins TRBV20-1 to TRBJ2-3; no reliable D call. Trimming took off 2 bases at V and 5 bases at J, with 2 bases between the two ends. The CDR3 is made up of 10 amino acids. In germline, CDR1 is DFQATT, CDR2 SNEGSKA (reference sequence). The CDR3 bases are TGCAGTGCTAGAAGAGATACGCAGTATTTT. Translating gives CSARRDTQYF.

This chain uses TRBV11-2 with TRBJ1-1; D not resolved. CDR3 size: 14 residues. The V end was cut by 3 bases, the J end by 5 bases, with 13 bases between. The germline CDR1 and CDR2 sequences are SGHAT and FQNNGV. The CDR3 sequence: CASSFEWTGTEAFF. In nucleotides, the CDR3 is TGTGCCAGCAGCTTTGAATGGACTGGAACTGAAGCTTTCTTT. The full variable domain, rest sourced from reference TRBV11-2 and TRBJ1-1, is EAGVAQSPRYKIIEKRQSVAFWCNPISGHATLYWYQQILGQGPKLLIQFQNNGVVDDSQLPKDRFSAERLKGVDSTLKIQPAKLEDSAVYLCASSFEWTGTEAFFGQGTRLTVV.

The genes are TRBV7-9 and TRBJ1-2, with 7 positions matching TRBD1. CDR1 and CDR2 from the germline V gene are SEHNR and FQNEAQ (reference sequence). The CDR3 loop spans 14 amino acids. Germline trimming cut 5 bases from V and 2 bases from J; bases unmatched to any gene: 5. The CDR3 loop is CASSRPDRNYGYTF. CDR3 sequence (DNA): TGTGCCAGCAGCCGCCCGGACAGGAACTATGGCTACACCTTC.

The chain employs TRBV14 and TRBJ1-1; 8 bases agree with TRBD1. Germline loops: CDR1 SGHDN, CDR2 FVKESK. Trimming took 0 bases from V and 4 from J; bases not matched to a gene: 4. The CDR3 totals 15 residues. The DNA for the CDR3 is TGTGCCAGCAGCCAAGATGGGCAGGGGGCCACTGAAGCTTTCTTT. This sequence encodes CASSQDGQGATEAFF.

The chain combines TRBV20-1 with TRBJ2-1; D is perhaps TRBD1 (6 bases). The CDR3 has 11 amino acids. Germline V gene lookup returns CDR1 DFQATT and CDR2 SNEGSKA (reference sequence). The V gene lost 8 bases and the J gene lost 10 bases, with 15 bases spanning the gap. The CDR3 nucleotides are TGCAGTCCCTCAACAGGGCGCGAGCAGTTCTTC. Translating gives CSPSTGREQFF.